Sequencing of this T cell receptor (beta chain) was carried out in a study of cytotoxic CD8 clonotypes in ibrutinib-treated CLL. TCRdb's table, derived via immunoSEQ multiplex PCR, lists solely in-frame clones and lacks some. The sample holds about 50,000 clones, around half seen once. CDR1 is MDHEN, CDR2 SYDVKM, per germline. The CDR3 is 12 residues long. V was pared by 4 bases and J by 8 bases, with 11 bases between. Broader study findings: Treatment left the uncommon public clonotypes either contracted or stable in frequency.

About 1.9 micrograms of genomic DNA (from cryopreserved PBMCs) were used for TCR beta libraries. Many counts were recorded for this clone. Its specificity is not known. This specimen was PBMCs, taken after 12 months of ibrutinib treatment. This chain connects TRBV28 to TRBJ1-2, with D possibly being TRBD1 (5 bases). The sequence came from a human donor with chronic lymphocytic leukemia. The CDR3 loop is CASSSLGGGYTF. The CDR3 DNA reads as TGTGCCAGCAGTTCATTGGGGGGAGGCTACACCTTC.